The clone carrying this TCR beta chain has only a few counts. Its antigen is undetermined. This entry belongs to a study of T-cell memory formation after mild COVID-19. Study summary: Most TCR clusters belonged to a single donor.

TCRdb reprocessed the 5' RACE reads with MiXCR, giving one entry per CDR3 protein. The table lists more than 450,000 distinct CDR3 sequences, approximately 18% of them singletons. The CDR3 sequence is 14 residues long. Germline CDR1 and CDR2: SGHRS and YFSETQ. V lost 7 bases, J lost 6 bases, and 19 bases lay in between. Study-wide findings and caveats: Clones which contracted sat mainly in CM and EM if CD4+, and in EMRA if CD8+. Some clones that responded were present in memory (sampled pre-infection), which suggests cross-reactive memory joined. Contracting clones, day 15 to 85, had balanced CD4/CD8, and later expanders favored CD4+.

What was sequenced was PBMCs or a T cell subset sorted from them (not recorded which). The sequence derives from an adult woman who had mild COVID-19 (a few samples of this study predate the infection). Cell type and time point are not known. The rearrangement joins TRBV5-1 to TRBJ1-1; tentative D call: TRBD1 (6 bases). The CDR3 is CASRDQGSRAEAFF. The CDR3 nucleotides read TGCGCCAGCCGCGATCAGGGGAGTAGAGCTGAAGCTTTCTTT.